This TCR beta chain was profiled in a study of blood T cell repertoires in COVID-19. Study at large: Samples came from the United States, Italy and Spain, spanning acute and convalescent COVID-19. Nucleic acid was either cDNA or gDNA, and it came from T cells, B-cell-depleted T cells, or PBMCs.

Trimming at V came to 7 bases and at J to 3 bases, leaving 6 bases not matched to a gene. The CDR3 runs 14 residues. In germline, CDR1 is LNHDA, CDR2 SQIVND (reference sequence). Source study methods: The assay estimated nucleated cells by amplifying reference gene primers. Clones were sequenced by immunoSEQ multiplex PCR, and TCRdb holds only the in-frame ones, with some missing. V and J calls and clone size are as listed in that table; D and trimming were resolved from the DNA. The data hold around 110,000 clones, with about 88% observed a single time. Sequenced material: peripheral blood. The clonotype originates from a man aged 40-49 years with acute or convalescent COVID-19. J is TRBJ2-1 and V is TRBV19; 7 positions match TRBD1. The CDR3 sequence is CASTQWDSYNEQFF. The CDR3 nucleotides read TGTGCCAGTACCCAATGGGACAGCTACAATGAGCAGTTCTTC.